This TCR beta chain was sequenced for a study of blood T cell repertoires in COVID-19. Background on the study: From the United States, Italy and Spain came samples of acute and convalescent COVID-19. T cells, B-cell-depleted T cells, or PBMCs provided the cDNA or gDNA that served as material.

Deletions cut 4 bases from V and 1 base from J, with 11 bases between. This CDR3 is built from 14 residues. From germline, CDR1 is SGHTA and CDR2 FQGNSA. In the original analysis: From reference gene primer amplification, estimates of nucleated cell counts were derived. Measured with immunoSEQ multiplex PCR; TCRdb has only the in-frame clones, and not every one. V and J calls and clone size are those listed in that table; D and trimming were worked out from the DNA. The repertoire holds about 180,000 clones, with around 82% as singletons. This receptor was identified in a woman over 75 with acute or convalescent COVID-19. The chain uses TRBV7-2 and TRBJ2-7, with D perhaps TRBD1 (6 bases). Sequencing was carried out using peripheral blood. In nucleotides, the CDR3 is TGTGCCAGCAGCTCCCACAGGGATTCCTACGAGCAGTACTTC. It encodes CASSSHRDSYEQYF.